This T cell receptor beta chain was recovered during a study of CD8+ T cells in alopecia areata. As for the study in general: The study gave treated patients oral tofacitinib at 5 to 10 mg twice daily. Affected scalp percentage determined the severity score of treated patients.

Extraction of RNA preceded its reverse transcription into cDNA, which served as the sequencing template. Method: immunoSEQ multiplex PCR; TCRdb's copy keeps in-frame clones and lacks some. This sample yields 60,000 to 85,000 clones, of which roughly 30% are seen a single time; 15% belongs to the top ten. Treatment reported: oral pan-JAK inhibitor, 5-10 mg twice daily. Obtained from alopecia areata patients were lesional scalp punch biopsies along with peripheral blood. Germline V gene data show CDR1 as MNHEY and CDR2 as SMNVEV (reference sequence). Trimming took off 6 bases at V and 7 bases at J, with 16 bases between the two ends. CDR3 length equals 14 residues. As to this clone: Its matching antigen is unknown.

The study's findings and limits: Scalp samples also yield sequences of resident alphabeta T cells from normal skin.

The rearrangement joins TRBV27 to TRBJ2-1; a weak D match, TRBD2 (5 bases). The specimen comprised CD8+ T cells sorted from blood, sampled at week 4, from a patient treated with tofacitinib. This receptor was taken from a human donor with alopecia areata. In DNA form, the CDR3 reads TGTGCCAGCAGGGGGTCCCTTACGGGGAATGAGCAGTTCTTC. The encoded protein is CASRGSLTGNEQFF.